This entry is about one T cell receptor (beta chain). Its antigen remains undetermined. The record has no base qualities; no much larger clone is one base away. Whole blood was collected in K2EDTA tubes by collaborating institutions according to the institutions' own protocols. Collaborator samples were shipped for TCRbeta analysis as frozen whole blood, isolated PBMCs, or DNA extracted from either sample type. The data were obtained in a study of blood T cell repertoires in COVID-19 (dated by TCRdb to 2020 to 2022). In terms of the full investigation: Samples from collaborators originated in the United States, Italy and Spain and spanned both the acute and convalescent phases of COVID-19. The repertoires were released in a freely available public database intended as a resource for research on the immune response to SARS-CoV-2. The prospective study material was composed of cDNA or gDNA derived from T cells, B-cell-depleted T cells, or PBMCs. Where available, HLA class I and class II types were obtained from metadata supplied by the sample provider rather than from assay-based typing. Samples came from the ongoing ImmuneRACE study (first 160 participants) plus 1,254 subjects from 6 global collaborators. A de-identified subject ID, COVID-19 status, age in years and sex were almost always included in the sample metadata. Subjects who had been exposed to COVID-19, were actively infected with it, or had recovered from it provided the deeply sampled blood TCRbeta repertoires that made up the dataset.

TCRbeta CDR3 regions were amplified from genomic DNA using the immunoSEQ Assay, a bias-controlled multiplex PCR. In the authors' own workflow: Nucleated cell counts per sample were estimated from amplification of reference gene primers within the assay. To quantify the absolute abundance of each unique TCRbeta CDR3 rearrangement, sequence reads were collapsed and filtered. For each sample, productive Simpson clonality was calculated by taking the square root of Simpson's diversity index across productive rearrangements. The table comes from immuneACCESS by way of TCRdb, which keeps in-frame sequences with V and J called. Part of the clones is missing from these tables; in studies checked, under half for an unresolved V gene and the rest for unknown reasons. For V, J and clone size, that table is used; D and trimming come from the DNA. The sample table shows 65,000 to 80,000 clones, and roughly 90% are seen once. 2% of the sample belongs to the ten largest clones.

Study-level results and caveats: The quantity of clinical and demographic metadata differed by source and by participant and was supplied without curation.

The CDR3 runs 15 amino acids, cysteine and phenylalanine included. The CDR3 DNA has 45 bases and is translated from base 1. The germline V gene (reference sequence) gives CDR1 as LNHDA and CDR2 as SQIVND. Trimming removed 5 bases from V and 1 base from J; the gene matches leave 5 bases unexplained. The source of this sequence is a man aged 25 to 40 with acute or convalescent COVID-19. The material sequenced was peripheral blood. The chain links TRBV19 with TRBJ2-5, and TRBD2 aligns with 9 junction nucleotides. The CDR3 protein is CASSQIAGVQETQYF. The DNA reads as follows: TGTGCCAGTAGTCAGATAGCGGGAGTCCAAGAGACCCAGTACTTC.